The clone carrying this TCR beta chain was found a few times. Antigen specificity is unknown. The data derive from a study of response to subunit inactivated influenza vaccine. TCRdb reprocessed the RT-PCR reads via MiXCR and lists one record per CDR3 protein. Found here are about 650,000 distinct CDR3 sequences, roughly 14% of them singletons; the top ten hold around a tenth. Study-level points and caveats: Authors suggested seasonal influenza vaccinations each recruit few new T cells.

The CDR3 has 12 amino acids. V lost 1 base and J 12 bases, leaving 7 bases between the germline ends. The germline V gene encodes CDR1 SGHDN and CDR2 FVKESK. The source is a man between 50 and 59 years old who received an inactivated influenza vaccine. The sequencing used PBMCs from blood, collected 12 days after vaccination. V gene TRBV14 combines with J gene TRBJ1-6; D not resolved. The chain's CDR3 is CASSQVSGPLHF. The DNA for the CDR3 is TGTGCCAGCAGCCAAGTGTCGGGACCCCTCCACTTT.